Sequencing of this T cell receptor (beta chain) was carried out in a study of blood T cells in healthy people across ages. This clonotype was found a few times. What it binds is not known. Findings of the study overall: Long-lived donors carried more naive CD4+ cells and greater diversity than aged donors. Considered underestimates were the diversity estimates obtained from one million T cells. PBMCs were not sorted, which prevented a conclusive comparison of naive versus antigen-experienced cells.

Looked up from germline, CDR1 is MNHEY and CDR2 is SVGEGT. The CDR3 loop spans 12 amino acids. The V and J ends lost 7 bases and 5 bases respectively, with 11 bases between them. The authors ran a second PCR of about 6 to 11 cycles using a sample-barcoded 5' primer and a J-beta primer mix. Using its own MiXCR run on the 5' RACE reads, TCRdb lists one record per CDR3 protein. The table has 1.5 million to 2 million distinct CDR3 sequences, about two fifths seen once. Material: blood. The rearrangement links TRBV6-2 or TRBV6-3 to TRBJ2-5; possible D gene TRBD2, 6 bases. The clonotype comes from a human donor in good health. The CDR3 sequence: CASTRDSETQYF. CDR3 coding DNA: TGTGCCAGCACGAGGGACTCGGAGACCCAGTACTTC.